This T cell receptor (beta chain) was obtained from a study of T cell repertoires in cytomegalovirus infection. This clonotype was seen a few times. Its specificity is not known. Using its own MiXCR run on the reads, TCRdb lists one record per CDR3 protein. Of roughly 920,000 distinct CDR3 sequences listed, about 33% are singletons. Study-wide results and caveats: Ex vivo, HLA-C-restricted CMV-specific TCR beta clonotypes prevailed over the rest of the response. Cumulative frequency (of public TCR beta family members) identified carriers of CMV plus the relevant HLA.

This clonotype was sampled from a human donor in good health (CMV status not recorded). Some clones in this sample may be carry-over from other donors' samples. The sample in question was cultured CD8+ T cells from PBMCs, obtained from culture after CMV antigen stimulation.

The CDR3 DNA sequence: TGTGCCAGCAGGTACACAGACGCAGTTCATGAGCAGTTCTTC. Its protein product is CASRYTDAVHEQFF. The chain links TRBV7-6 to TRBJ2-1; no firm D call. Trimming pared 6 bases from V and 8 bases from J, leaving 17 bases between. This CDR3 has 14 residues. Germline V CDR1 and CDR2: SGHVS, FNYEAQ.